The T cell receptor beta chain under discussion was sequenced for a study of shared clonotypes between healthy human individuals. Study context: Contributing individuals were a couple of females and three males aged 18 to 49. Donors had three CD4 naive, three CD4 memory, two CD8 naive and one CD8 memory plate apiece. Study findings and constraints: Naive subsets generally had larger estimated richness than memory subsets.

Assay: immunoSEQ multiplex PCR; the TCRdb copy retains only in-frame clones and omits some. The sample lists around 690,000 clones, about 90% seen once, with 34% in the top ten. CDR1 and CDR2 (germline): SGHAT, FQNNGV. The CDR3 length is 12 residues. V lost 5 bases and J 5 bases, leaving 10 bases between the germline ends. As concerns this clone: Its antigen is not identified.

This clonotype originated in a man aged 18 to 35 in good health. Some clones in this sample may be carry-over from other donors' samples. This chain joins TRBV11-2 and TRBJ2-7; D possibly corresponds to TRBD1 (6 bases). The sequenced sample consisted of memory CD8+ T cells from PBMCs. Described subset: CD45RO+ cells pooled with CCR7-negative TemRA cells. The CDR3 DNA is TGTGCCAGCAGCAACTACAGGGACGAGCAGTACTTC. Protein sequence: CASSNYRDEQYF.